This T cell receptor beta chain appears in the sequencing data of a study of beta chain features in type 1 diabetes. Study-level points and caveats: Reduced insertions and increased deletions marked VDJ junctions in type 1 diabetes patients. Patients with Type 1 diabetes showed moderately but significantly shorter TCRB CDR3s in all four CD4+ subsets. Compared with healthy donors, patients appeared to share more similar naive, central memory and regulatory TCRB repertoires.

This clone was seen a handful of times. What it recognizes is unknown. Expressed TCRB transcripts were sequenced, since all the RNA that had been isolated was reverse transcribed. An average around 3.5 million reads came from naive, central memory and regulatory T cell samples. Generated by immunoSEQ multiplex PCR, the TCRdb table keeps only in-frame clones and is missing some. The table records 160,000 or so clones, roughly 9% of them present only once. Germline values: CDR1 SGHVS, CDR2 FQNEAQ. The V and J ends lost 6 bases and 7 bases respectively, with 22 bases between them. The CDR3 is made up of 16 amino acids.

This chain joins TRBV7-8 and TRBJ2-1, with D tentatively TRBD2 (6 bases). The sequenced sample was central memory CD4+ T cells from blood. The sequence was obtained from a woman in her twenties or thirties with type 1 diabetes. The CDR3 coding sequence is TGTGCCAGCAGGCGTACCCCGGGTGGGAGGTTTAATGAGCAGTTCTTC. It encodes CASRRTPGGRFNEQFF.